This is a list of T cell receptor beta chains from one sample in a study of CD8 T cells in ankylosing spondylitis. One entry per CDR3 protein results from TCRdb running MiXCR on the 5' RACE reads. The table lists fewer than 450,000 distinct CDR3 sequences, approximately 17% of them singletons. The sequenced sample was blood, either unsorted or a sorted T cell fraction (not recorded which). Receptors originate from a male donor with ankylosing spondylitis. The CDR3 runs from the conserved cysteine through the conserved F or W. The D gene is left open where the match is weak. Rows may omit the clone size; those that give it use once, few, many or a size class.

V	J	size	D	DNA	CDR3
TRBV6-1	TRBJ1-3	many	.	TGTGCCAGCAGCCGGGCACAGGGCCGCTCTGGAAACACCATATATTTT	CASSRAQGRSGNTIYF
TRBV25-1	TRBJ2-7	.	.	TGTGCCAGCAGCGGAAGGGGCAGGAGCTCCTACGAGCAGTACTTC	CASSGRGRSSYEQYF
TRBV7-2	TRBJ2-7	few	.	TGTGCCAGCAGCTTCCGTCCCTCCACCTACGAGCAGTACTTC	CASSFRPSTYEQYF
TRBV20-1	TRBJ2-3	.	TRBD2	TGCAGTGCTAGAGATCCTGGAGCGGGGGGGTCCACAGATACGCAGTATTTT	CSARDPGAGGSTDTQYF
TRBV12-3/TRBV12-4	TRBJ1-2	few	.	TGTGCCAGCAGTCTCGACGGTATCTATGGCTACACCTTC	CASSLDGIYGYTF
TRBV6-1	TRBJ2-4	few	.	TGTGCCAGCAGAGACCCAGGGGGGATGGCCAAAAACATTCAGTACTTC	CASRDPGGMAKNIQYF
TRBV19	TRBJ2-7	.	.	TGTGCCAGTAGTATAGGCACCGGTAACTCCTACGAGCAGTACTTC	CASSIGTGNSYEQYF
TRBV12-3/TRBV12-4	TRBJ2-1	many	.	TGTGCCAGCAGTCCGGGGGACTACAATGAGCAGTTCTTC	CASSPGDYNEQFF
TRBV6-5	TRBJ1-6	.	.	TGTGCCAGCAGTTACTTGGACGAGGGAAGTTCACCCCTCCACTTT	CASSYLDEGSSPLHF
TRBV12-3/TRBV12-4	TRBJ1-1	many	TRBD1	TGTGCCAGCAGAATGAGGGGGCCGCGAGCTGAAGCTTTCTTT	CASRMRGPRAEAFF
TRBV5-6	TRBJ2-7	.	.	TGTGCCAGCAGCTTAGGCGTCGGGAAGAATTACGAGCAGTACTTC	CASSLGVGKNYEQYF
TRBV5-1	TRBJ2-2	many	TRBD2	TGCGCCAGCAGCTCCCTAGCGGGAGTTGCCGGGGAGCTGTTTTTT	CASSSLAGVAGELFF
TRBV5-1	TRBJ2-1	many	TRBD2	TGCGCCAGCACCGATTTAGCGGGGGGCATGGGGGATGAGCAGTTCTTC	CASTDLAGGMGDEQFF